Here is one TCR beta chain with its context. The ends were cut back, 2 bases at V and 5 bases at J, with 16 bases in the middle. CDR1 is SGHRS, CDR2 YFSETQ, per germline. CDR3 size: 15 residues. Patients at the Seattle site were enrolled during active infection and followed longitudinally. This record belongs to a study of blood T cell repertoires in COVID-19. In the original processing: Amplification of reference gene primers was used by the study to estimate nucleated cell counts. Assay used: immunoSEQ multiplex PCR; TCRdb lists only in-frame clones, some missing. That table gives V, J and clone size, and the DNA gave D and trimming. The profile shows tens of thousands of clones, roughly 89% of them singletons.

Sequencing input: peripheral blood. The chain joins TRBV5-1 to TRBJ1-1, with D perhaps matching TRBD1 (6 bases). The sequence was obtained from an older woman with COVID-19, enrolled during active disease. The DNA of the CDR3 is TGCGCCAGCAGCTTCACAGGGCCCGCAACGACTGAAGCTTTCTTT. Translated, it gives CASSFTGPATTEAFF.